The clone carrying this TCR beta chain came up once. Its cognate antigen is unknown. These data come from a study of shared clonotypes between healthy human individuals. Study in general: Each donor's CD8 memory used one plate, CD8 naive two, each CD4 subset three.

Naive-designated CD8 cells lacked CD45RO, were positively enriched for CCR7, and omitted terminally differentiated effector memory CD45RA+ cells. Findings and caveats of the study: In this cohort, only blood was sampled, and tissue repertoires likely differ. Around 5% of naive CD4 clonotypes were shared across four donors. Generally, naive subsets came out with larger estimated richness than memory subsets.

Germline assignment: CDR1 SGHRS and CDR2 YFSETQ. With 0 bases clipped from V and 2 bases from J, the junction kept 10 bases outside the gene matches. There are 17 residues in the CDR3. Produced via immunoSEQ multiplex PCR; TCRdb's table is partial and in-frame only. This sample has about 1,800,000 clones; about 94% occur once, and the top ten carry roughly 1%. The rearrangement uses TRBV5-1 and TRBJ2-5; 7 nucleotides agree with TRBD1. This receptor was identified in a man between 18 and 29 years old in good health. Sequencing input: naive CD8+ T cells sorted from blood. For the CDR3, the DNA is TGCGCCAGCAGCTTGGCCGGGGTAGGGGGCCCGCAAGAGACCCAGTACTTC. Amino acid sequence: CASSLAGVGGPQETQYF.